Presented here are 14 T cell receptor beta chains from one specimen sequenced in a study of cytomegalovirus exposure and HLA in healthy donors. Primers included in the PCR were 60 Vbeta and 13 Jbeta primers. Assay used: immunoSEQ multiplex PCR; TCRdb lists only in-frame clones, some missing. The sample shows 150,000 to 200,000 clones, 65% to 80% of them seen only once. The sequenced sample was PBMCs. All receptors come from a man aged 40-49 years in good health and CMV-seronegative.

The DNA for the CDR3 is TGTGCCAGCAGCCCAAAGATACTAGCGGAGGGAGATACGCAGTATTTT. This gives the protein CASSPKILAEGDTQYF. The chain has TRBV9 and TRBJ2-3, with 8 nucleotides matching TRBD2. With V trimmed by 4 bases and J by 5 bases, 12 bases remained unmatched. This CDR3 spans 16 amino acids. Germline CDR1 reads SGDLS; CDR2 reads YYNGEE. Looking up the rest from reference TRBV9 and TRBJ2-3 gives the full variable domain: DSGVTQTPKHLITATGQRVTLRCSPRSGDLSVYWYQQSLDQGLQFLIQYYNGEERAKGNILERFSAQQFPDLHSELNLSSLELGDSALYFCASSPKILAEGDTQYFGPGTRLTVL.

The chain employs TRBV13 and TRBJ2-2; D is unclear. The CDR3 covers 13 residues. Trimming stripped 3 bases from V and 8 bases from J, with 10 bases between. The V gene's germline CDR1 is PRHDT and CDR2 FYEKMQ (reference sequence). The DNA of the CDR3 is TGTGCCAGCAGCTTCGCGCCGAGAGGGGAGCTGTTTTTT. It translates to CASSFAPRGELFF.

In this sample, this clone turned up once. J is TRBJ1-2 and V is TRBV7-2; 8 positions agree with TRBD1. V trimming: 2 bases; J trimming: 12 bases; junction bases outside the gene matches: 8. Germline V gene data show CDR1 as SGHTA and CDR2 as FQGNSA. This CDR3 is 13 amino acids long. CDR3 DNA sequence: TGTGCCAGCAGCTTAACGACAGGGGTGCTCGACACCTTC. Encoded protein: CASSLTTGVLDTF.

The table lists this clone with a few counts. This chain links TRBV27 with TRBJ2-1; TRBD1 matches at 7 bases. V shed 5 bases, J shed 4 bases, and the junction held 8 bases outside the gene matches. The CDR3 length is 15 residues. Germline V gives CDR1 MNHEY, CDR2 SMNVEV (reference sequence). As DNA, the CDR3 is TGTGCCAGCAGTGACACAGGGGTGGGGTACAATGAGCAGTTCTTC. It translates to CASSDTGVGYNEQFF.

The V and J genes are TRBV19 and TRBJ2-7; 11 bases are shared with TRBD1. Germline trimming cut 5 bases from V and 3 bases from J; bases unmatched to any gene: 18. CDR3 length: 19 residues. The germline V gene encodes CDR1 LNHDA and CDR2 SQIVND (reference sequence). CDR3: CASSLYFNPGQGDHYEQYF. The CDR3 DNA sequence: TGTGCCAGTAGTCTCTATTTCAATCCGGGACAGGGGGACCACTACGAGCAGTACTTC.

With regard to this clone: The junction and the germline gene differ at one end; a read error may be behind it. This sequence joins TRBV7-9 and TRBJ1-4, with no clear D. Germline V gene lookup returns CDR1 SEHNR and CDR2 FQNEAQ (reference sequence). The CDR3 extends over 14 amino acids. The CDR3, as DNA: TGTTCCAGCAGCTTATCGGCCGGGTTGGAAAAACTGTTTTTT. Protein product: CSSSLSAGLEKLFF. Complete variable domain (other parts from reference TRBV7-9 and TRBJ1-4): DTGVSQNPRHKITKRGQNVTFRCDPISEHNRLYWYRQTLGQGPEFLTYFQNEAQLEKSRLLSDRFSAERPKGSFSTLEIQRTEQGDSAMYLCSSSLSAGLEKLFFGSGTQLSVL.

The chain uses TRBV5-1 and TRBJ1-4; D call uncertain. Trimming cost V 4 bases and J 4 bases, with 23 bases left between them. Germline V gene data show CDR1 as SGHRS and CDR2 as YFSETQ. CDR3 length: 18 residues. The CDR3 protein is CASSPARGGDVVNEKLFF. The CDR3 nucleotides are TGCGCCAGCAGCCCGGCACGGGGTGGGGATGTGGTTAATGAAAAACTGTTTTTT.

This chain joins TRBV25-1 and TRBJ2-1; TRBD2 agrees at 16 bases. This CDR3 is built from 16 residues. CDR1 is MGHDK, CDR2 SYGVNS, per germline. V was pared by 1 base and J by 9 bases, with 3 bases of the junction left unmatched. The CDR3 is CASSELGTSGRAEQFF. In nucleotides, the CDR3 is TGTGCCAGCAGTGAATTAGGGACTAGCGGGAGGGCTGAGCAGTTCTTC.

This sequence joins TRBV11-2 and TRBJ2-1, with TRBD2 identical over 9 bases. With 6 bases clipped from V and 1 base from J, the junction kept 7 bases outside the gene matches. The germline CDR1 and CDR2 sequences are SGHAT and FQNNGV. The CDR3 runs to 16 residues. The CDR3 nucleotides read TGTGCCAGCAGTTGGAGCGGGGGGACTTCCTACAATGAGCAGTTCTTC. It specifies CASSWSGGTSYNEQFF. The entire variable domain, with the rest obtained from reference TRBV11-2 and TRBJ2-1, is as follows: EAGVAQSPRYKIIEKRQSVAFWCNPISGHATLYWYQQILGQGPKLLIQFQNNGVVDDSQLPKDRFSAERLKGVDSTLKIQPAKLEDSAVYLCASSWSGGTSYNEQFFGPGTRLTVL.

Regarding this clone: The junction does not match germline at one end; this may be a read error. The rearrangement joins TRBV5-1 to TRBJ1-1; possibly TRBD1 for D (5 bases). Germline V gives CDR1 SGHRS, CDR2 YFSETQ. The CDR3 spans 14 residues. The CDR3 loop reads CAGSLARANTEAFF. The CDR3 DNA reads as TGCGCCGGCAGCTTGGCCAGGGCGAACACTGAAGCTTTCTTT.

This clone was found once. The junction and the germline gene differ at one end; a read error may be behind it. CDR3 DNA: TGTGCCAGCTCGCCACGGGAAGGGGTCAGATCCTACAATGAGCAGTTCTTC. It yields the protein CASSPREGVRSYNEQFF. This sequence joins TRBV18 and TRBJ2-1; D tentatively fits TRBD1 or TRBD2 (5 bases each). CDR1 is KGHSH, CDR2 LQKENI, per germline. The CDR3 length is 17 residues.

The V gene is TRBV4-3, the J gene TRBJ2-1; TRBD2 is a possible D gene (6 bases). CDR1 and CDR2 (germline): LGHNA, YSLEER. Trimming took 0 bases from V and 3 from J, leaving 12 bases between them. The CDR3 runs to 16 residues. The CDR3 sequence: CASSQEREVNYNEQFF. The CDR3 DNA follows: TGCGCCAGCAGCCAAGAGCGGGAAGTAAACTACAATGAGCAGTTCTTC.

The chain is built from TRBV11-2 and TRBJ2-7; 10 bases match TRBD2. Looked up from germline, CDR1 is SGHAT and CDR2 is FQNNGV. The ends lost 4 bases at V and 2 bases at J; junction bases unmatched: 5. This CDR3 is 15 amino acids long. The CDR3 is CASSSPSGRAYEQYF. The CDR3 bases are TGTGCCAGCAGCTCCCCGAGCGGGAGGGCCTACGAGCAGTACTTC.

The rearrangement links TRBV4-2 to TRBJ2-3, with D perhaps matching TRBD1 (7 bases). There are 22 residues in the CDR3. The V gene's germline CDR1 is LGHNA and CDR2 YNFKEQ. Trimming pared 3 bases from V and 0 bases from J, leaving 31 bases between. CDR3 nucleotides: TGTGCCAGCAGCCACCGCCCGACGGTAGGAGGGGGCGGTGTCTCTAGCACAGATACGCAGTATTTT. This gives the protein CASSHRPTVGGGGVSSTDTQYF.